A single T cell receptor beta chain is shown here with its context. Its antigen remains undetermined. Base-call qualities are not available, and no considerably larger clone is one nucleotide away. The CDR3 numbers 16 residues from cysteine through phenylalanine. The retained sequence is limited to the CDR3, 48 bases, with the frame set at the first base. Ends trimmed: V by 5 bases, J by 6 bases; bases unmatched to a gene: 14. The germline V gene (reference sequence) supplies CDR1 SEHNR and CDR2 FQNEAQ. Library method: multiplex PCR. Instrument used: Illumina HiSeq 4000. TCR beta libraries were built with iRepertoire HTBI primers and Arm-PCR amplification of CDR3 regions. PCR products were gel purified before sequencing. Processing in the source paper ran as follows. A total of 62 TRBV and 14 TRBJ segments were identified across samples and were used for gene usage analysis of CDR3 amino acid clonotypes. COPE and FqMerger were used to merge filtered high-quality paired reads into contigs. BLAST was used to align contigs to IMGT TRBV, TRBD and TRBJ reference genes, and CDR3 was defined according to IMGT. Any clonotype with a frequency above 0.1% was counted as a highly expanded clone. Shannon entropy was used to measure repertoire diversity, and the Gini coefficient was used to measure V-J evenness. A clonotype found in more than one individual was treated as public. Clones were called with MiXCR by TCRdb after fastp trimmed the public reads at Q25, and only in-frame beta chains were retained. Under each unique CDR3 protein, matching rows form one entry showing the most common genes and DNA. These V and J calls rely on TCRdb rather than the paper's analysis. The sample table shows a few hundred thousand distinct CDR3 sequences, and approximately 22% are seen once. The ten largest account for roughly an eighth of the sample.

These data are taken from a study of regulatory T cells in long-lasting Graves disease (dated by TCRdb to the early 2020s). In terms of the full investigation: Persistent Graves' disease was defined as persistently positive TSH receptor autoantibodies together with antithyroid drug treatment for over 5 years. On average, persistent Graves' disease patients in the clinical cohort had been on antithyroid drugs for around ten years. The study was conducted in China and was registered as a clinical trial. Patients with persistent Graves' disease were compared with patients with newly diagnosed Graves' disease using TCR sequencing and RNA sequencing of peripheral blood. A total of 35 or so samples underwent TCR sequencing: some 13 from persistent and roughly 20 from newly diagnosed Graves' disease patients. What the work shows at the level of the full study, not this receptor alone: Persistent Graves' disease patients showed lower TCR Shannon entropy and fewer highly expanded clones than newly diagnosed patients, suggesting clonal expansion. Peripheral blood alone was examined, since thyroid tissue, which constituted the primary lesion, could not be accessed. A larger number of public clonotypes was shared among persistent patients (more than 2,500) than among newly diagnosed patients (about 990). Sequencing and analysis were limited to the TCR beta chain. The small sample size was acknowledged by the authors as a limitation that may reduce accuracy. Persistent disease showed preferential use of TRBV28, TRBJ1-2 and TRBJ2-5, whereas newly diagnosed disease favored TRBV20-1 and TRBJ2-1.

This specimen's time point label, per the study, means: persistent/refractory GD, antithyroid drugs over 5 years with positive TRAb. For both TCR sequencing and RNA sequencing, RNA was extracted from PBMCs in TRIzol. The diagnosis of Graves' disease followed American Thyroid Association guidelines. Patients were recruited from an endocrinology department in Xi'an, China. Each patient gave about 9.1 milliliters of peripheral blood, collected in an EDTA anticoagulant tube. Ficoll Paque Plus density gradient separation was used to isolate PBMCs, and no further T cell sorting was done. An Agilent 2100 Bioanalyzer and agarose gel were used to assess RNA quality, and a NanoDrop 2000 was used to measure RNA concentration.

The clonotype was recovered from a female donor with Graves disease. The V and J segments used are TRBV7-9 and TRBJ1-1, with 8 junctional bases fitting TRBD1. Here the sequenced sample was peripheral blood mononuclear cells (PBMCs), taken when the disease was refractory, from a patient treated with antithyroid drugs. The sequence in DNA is TGTGCCAGCAGCCCACTTTGGACAGGGCCGGCGGCTGAAGCTTTCTTT. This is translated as CASSPLWTGPAAEAFF. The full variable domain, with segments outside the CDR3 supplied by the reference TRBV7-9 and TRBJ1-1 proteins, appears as DTGVSQNPRHKITKRGQNVTFRCDPISEHNRLYWYRQTLGQGPEFLTYFQNEAQLEKSRLLSDRFSAERPKGSFSTLEIQRTEQGDSAMYLCASSPLWTGPAAEAFFGQGTRLTVV.